This TCR beta chain appears in the sequencing data of a study of blood T cell repertoires in COVID-19. Profiled with immunoSEQ multiplex PCR; TCRdb holds only in-frame clones, not every one. In the table there are about 270,000 clones, 75% to 95% of which are singletons. Germline CDR1 reads LGHNT; CDR2 reads FRNRAP. With 7 bases removed from V and 0 bases from J, the gap between germline ends came to 28 bases. The CDR3 extends over 20 amino acids. The receptor's source is a man aged 40-50 years who had been exposed to COVID-19. Input material: PBMCs or T cells enriched from blood (not recorded which). This chain uses TRBV12-5 with TRBJ1-5, with D possibly matching TRBD1 (6 bases). CDR3 sequence reads: CASAPSQFRGYRGSNQPQHF. The CDR3 coding sequence is TGTGCTAGTGCCCCATCCCAGTTTAGGGGGTATCGCGGTAGCAATCAGCCCCAGCATTTT.